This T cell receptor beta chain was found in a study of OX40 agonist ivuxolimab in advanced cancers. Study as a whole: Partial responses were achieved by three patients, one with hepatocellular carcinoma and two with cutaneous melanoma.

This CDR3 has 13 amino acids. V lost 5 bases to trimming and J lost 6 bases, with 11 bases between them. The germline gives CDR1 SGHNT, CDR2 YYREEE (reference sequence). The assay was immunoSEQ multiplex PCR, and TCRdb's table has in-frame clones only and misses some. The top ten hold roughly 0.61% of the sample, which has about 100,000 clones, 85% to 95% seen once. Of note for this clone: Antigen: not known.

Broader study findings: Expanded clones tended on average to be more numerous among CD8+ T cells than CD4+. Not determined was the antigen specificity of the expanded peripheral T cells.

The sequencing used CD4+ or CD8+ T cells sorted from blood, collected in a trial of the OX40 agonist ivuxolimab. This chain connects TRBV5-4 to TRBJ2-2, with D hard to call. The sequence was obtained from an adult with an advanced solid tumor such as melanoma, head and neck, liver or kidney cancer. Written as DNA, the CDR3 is TGTGCCAGCAGTCCAAGGGATCCCGGGGAGCTGTTTTTT. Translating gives CASSPRDPGELFF.